This is a list of T cell receptor beta chains from one sample in a study of T-cell memory formation after mild COVID-19. TCRdb re-derived calls from the 5' RACE reads in MiXCR, one entry per CDR3 protein. The table records 300,000 to 400,000 distinct CDR3 sequences, about 21% of them present only once. The sequenced material came from PBMCs or a T cell subset sorted from them (not recorded which). The origin of the receptors is an adult woman who had mild COVID-19 (a few samples of this study predate the infection). Cell type and time point are not known. CDR3s include the opening cysteine and the closing phenylalanine or tryptophan. D genes are given only for firm matches. The listing skips clone size in some rows; elsewhere it reads once, few, many or a size class.

CDR3 length	clone size	J gene	D gene	V gene	CDR3 protein	CDR3 DNA
15	.	TRBJ2-7	.	TRBV12-3/TRBV12-4	CASSPGRRVVYEQYF	TGTGCCAGCAGTCCCGGCCGCAGGGTGGTCTACGAGCAGTACTTC
15	.	TRBJ2-7	TRBD2	TRBV9	CASSVGAGASYEQYF	TGTGCCAGCAGCGTAGGAGCGGGAGCCTCCTACGAGCAGTACTTC
12	.	TRBJ2-2	TRBD1	TRBV29-1	CSGTGTTGELFF	TGCAGCGGGACAGGGACCACCGGGGAGCTGTTTTTT
14	.	TRBJ2-3	.	TRBV5-1	CASGQGGPTDTQYF	TGCGCCAGCGGACAAGGGGGACCCACAGATACGCAGTATTTT
15	.	TRBJ1-1	.	TRBV6-6	CASRQLTVGGTEAFF	TGTGCCAGCAGGCAACTCACGGTTGGCGGCACTGAAGCTTTCTTT
16	.	TRBJ1-1	TRBD1	TRBV29-1	CSVEGGLGQVNTEAFF	TGCAGCGTTGAAGGGGGATTGGGACAGGTGAACACTGAAGCTTTCTTT
12	many	TRBJ2-3	.	TRBV5-1	CASSFDTDTQYF	TGCGCCAGCAGTTTTGATACAGATACGCAGTATTTT
14	.	TRBJ1-1	.	TRBV4-1	CASSQEFGGTEAFF	TGCGCCAGCAGCCAAGAGTTTGGGGGGACTGAAGCTTTCTTT
16	.	TRBJ2-7	TRBD2	TRBV20-1	CSARDSSGRTYDEQYF	TGCAGTGCTAGAGATAGTAGCGGGAGAACTTACGACGAGCAGTACTTC
15	once	TRBJ2-3	.	TRBV29-1	CSVEDGQVATDTQYF	TGCAGCGTTGAAGATGGCCAGGTGGCCACAGATACGCAGTATTTT
15	.	TRBJ2-7	.	TRBV5-1	CASSLALAGSYEQYF	TGCGCCAGCAGCTTGGCCCTAGCAGGGTCCTACGAGCAGTACTTC
13	few	TRBJ1-6	.	TRBV12-3/TRBV12-4	CASSLQGGSPLHF	TGTGCCAGCAGTTTACAGGGTGGAAGTCCCCTCCACTTT
18	.	TRBJ2-7	TRBD2	TRBV5-5	CASSLGLAGGPSSYEQYF	TGTGCCAGCAGCTTGGGACTAGCGGGAGGCCCAAGCTCCTACGAGCAGTACTTC
15	few	TRBJ2-6	TRBD2	TRBV7-9	CASSPSGAGANVLTF	TGTGCCAGCAGCCCGAGCGGGGCTGGGGCCAACGTCCTGACTTTC
16	.	TRBJ2-6	.	TRBV24-1	CATSDVGAGGANVLTF	TGTGCCACCAGTGATGTTGGGGCCGGGGGGGCCAACGTCCTGACTTTC
13	.	TRBJ1-5	.	TRBV18	CASSPVTDQPQHF	TGTGCCAGCTCACCAGTCACAGATCAGCCCCAGCATTTT
14	.	TRBJ2-5	TRBD1	TRBV7-9	CASSLPGGQETQYF	TGTGCCAGCAGCTTACCAGGGGGCCAAGAGACCCAGTACTTC
14	few	TRBJ2-5	TRBD2	TRBV12-3/TRBV12-4	CASRPRLAGETQYF	TGTGCCAGCAGACCCCGCCTAGCGGGAGAGACCCAGTACTTC